Detailed here is one T cell receptor (beta chain). What antigen it recognizes has not been identified. Base qualities were left out, and no much larger clone turns up one base away. Thymus tissue was obtained as surgical resects removed during corrective cardiac surgery. Donors were immunologically healthy infants undergoing open corrective cardiac surgery for congenital heart defects in Finland. Thymocytes were mechanically released from the tissue and were stored as pellets of 10-30 million cells at -70 degrees C. A QIAsymphony instrument was used to extract genomic DNA from frozen cell pellets. The sample originates from a study of human thymus T cells (dated by TCRdb to between 2020 and 2021). For the study in its entirety: The study characterized TCR alpha and beta repertoires from eight infant thymus samples and a few related peripheral blood samples. The infant donors were roughly 7 to 244 days old, and the cohort included a handful of males and a couple of females.

TCRB and TCRAD loci were amplified from a standardized quantity of quality-controlled genomic DNA using the immunoSEQ multiplex PCR assay. The amplicons covered the V(D)J region and were long enough to include the CDR3 and to identify the V and J genes. Amplicon sequencing was performed on an Illumina platform through the commercial immunoSEQ service. In the authors' own workflow: Corrections for primer bias and sequencing errors followed previously described methods, while TCRAD and TCRB definitions were based on the IMGT database. The repertoires were analysed using immunoSEQ Analyzer 3.0 and VDJTools for basic statistics, V/J segment usage, diversity estimates, rarefaction and pairwise overlap. To estimate diversity, the Chao1, ChaoE, Efron-Thisted, Shannon and inverse Simpson indices were applied, and diversity was also estimated on datasets down-sampled to the smallest sample. Repertoire overlap was determined by strict matching of CDR3 nucleotide sequence, V gene and J gene, and Jaccard-based multidimensional scaling clustering was applied. TCRdb provides this immuneACCESS table in a form limited to in-frame rearrangements. Some clones are lacking; in checked studies, under half of them reflect an unresolved V gene, and why the rest are absent is not known. That table furnishes V, J and clone size, whereas the DNA furnished D and trimming. The sample table holds about 78,000 clones, of which 96% were seen once. The top ten constitute 0.025% to 0.04% of the sample.

From the germline V gene, CDR1 is SGHNT and CDR2 is YENEEA. The CDR3 spans 13 residues, from the cysteine through the phenylalanine. Only the CDR3 DNA is retained, 39 bases long and in frame from the first base. V drops 6 bases and J drops 1 base, leaving 9 bases in between. General findings and caveats noted by the study authors: On average, thymus samples gave around 810,000 unique TCRB clonotypes, whereas blood samples gave about 84,000. V and J gene segment usage appeared biased in both thymic and peripheral blood repertoires. According to the related research, thymic TCR repertoires were highly overlapping among unrelated individuals.

The sequencing input was thymus tissue. This receptor was taken from a boy less than two years old with a congenital heart defect but otherwise immunologically healthy. The sequence links TRBV11-3 to TRBJ1-1; the D gene remains uncertain. The nucleotide sequence reads as follows: TGTGCCAGCAGACCGGACCCGAACACTGAAGCTTTCTTT. Its protein is CASRPDPNTEAFF.